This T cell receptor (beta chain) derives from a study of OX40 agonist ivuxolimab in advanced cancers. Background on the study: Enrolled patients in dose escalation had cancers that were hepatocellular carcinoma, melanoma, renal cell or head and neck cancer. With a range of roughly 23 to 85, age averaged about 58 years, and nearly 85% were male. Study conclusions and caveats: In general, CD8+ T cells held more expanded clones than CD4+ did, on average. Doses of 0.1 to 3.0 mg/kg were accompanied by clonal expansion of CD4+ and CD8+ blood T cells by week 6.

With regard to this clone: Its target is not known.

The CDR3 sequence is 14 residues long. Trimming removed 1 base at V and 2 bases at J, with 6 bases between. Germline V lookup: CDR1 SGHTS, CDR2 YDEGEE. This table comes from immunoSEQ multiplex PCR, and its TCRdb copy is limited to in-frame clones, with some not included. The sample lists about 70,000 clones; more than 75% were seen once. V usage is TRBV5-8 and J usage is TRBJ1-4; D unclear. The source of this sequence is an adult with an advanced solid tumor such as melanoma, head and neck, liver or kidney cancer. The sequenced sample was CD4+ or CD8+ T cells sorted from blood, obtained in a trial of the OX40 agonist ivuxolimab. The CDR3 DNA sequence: TGTGCCAGCAGCTTGTCGGCTACTAATGAAAAACTGTTTTTT. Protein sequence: CASSLSATNEKLFF.